Below, one T cell receptor (beta chain) is given with its context. This CDR3 region has 14 residues. Trimming removed 5 bases from V and 10 bases from J; junction bases left unmatched: 7. CDR1 and CDR2 from the germline V gene are SGHTA and FQGNSA. These data belong to a study of T cell responses to AZD1222 COVID-19 vaccine. The table came from immunoSEQ multiplex PCR; TCRdb's copy has only in-frame clones and leaves some out. The sample records some 140,000 clones, about 90% being singletons. The origin of this receptor is an adult in good health. The V gene is TRBV7-2, the J gene TRBJ1-4; TRBD1 aligns across 10 bases. The sample consisted of peripheral blood, taken on day 0 of AZD1222 vaccination. The CDR3 DNA reads as TGTGCCAGCAGCCCGGGACAGGGGTTGGGAAAACTGTTTTTT. Its protein product is CASSPGQGLGKLFF. Supplemented by reference TRBV7-2 and TRBJ1-4, the full variable domain reads GAGVSQSPSNKVTEKGKDVELRCDPISGHTALYWYRQSLGQGLEFLIYFQGNSAPDKSGLPSDRFSAERTGGSVSTLTIQRTQQEDSAVYLCASSPGQGLGKLFFGSGTQLSVL.